This T cell receptor (beta chain) was sequenced in a study of T cell changes during pregnancy in multiple sclerosis. V shed 3 bases, J shed 2 bases, and the junction held 4 bases outside the gene matches. The CDR3 consists of 16 residues. Looked up from germline, CDR1 is SGHAT and CDR2 is FQNNGV. Measured with immunoSEQ multiplex PCR; TCRdb has only the in-frame clones, and not every one. The table lists some 38,000 clones, around nine tenths of them singletons. V gene TRBV11-2 combines with J gene TRBJ2-3; 11 bases match TRBD2. Specimen: CD4+ T cells from peripheral blood mononuclear cells, collected in the second trimester of pregnancy. The receptor comes from a female donor in good health, enrolled as a control in a pregnancy study. The CDR3 here is CASSFLAGGFTDTQYF. CDR3 sequence (DNA): TGTGCCAGCAGCTTTCTAGCGGGGGGATTCACAGATACGCAGTATTTT. The entire variable domain, with the rest obtained from reference TRBV11-2 and TRBJ2-3, is as follows: EAGVAQSPRYKIIEKRQSVAFWCNPISGHATLYWYQQILGQGPKLLIQFQNNGVVDDSQLPKDRFSAERLKGVDSTLKIQPAKLEDSAVYLCASSFLAGGFTDTQYFGPGTRLTVL.